This T cell receptor (beta chain) was profiled in a study of T-cell reconstitution after alpha-beta-depleted transplantation in children. The CDR3 covers 15 residues. Germline V CDR1 and CDR2: SGHTA, FQGTGA. V shed 8 bases and J shed 5 bases, with 21 bases lying between them. The TCRbeta library was prepared with unique molecular identifiers. Via MiXCR, TCRdb re-called the PCR reads, giving one row per CDR3 protein. In the table there are 55,000 to 65,000 distinct CDR3 sequences, less than 55% of which are singletons. This receptor was identified in a male patient younger than 18 who had a stem cell transplant for acute lymphoblastic leukemia, so the T cells may come from the graft donor. This chain connects TRBV7-3 to TRBJ2-5; D might be TRBD2 (5 bases). This specimen was PBMCs, mostly from graft donor cells, taken 360 days after TCRalphabeta/CD19-depleted stem cell transplant. Here the CDR3 reads CASGRDGRPQETQYF. CDR3 nucleotide sequence: TGTGCCAGCGGACGGGATGGTCGGCCCCAGGAGACCCAGTACTTC.